A single sample gave rise to the 2 T cell receptor beta chains below, sequenced in a study of beta chain features in type 1 diabetes. Points from the study as a whole: Shortening that was moderate but significant affected the TCRB CDR3s of Type 1 diabetes patients in all four CD4+ subsets.

Expressed TCRB transcripts got sequenced, as all isolated RNA was reverse transcribed. Clones were sequenced by immunoSEQ multiplex PCR, and TCRdb holds only the in-frame ones, with some missing. Of around 650,000 clones listed, approximately 13% were seen once; the top ten hold about 0.11%. Antigen specificity for these receptors is unknown. The sample taken for sequencing was naive CD4+ T cells from blood. The receptors shown here come from a man aged 25-40 years with type 1 diabetes.

This chain uses TRBV7-8 with TRBJ2-7; TRBD2 might be the D (6 bases). Germline values: CDR1 SGHVS, CDR2 FQNEAQ. The CDR3 extends over 16 amino acids. Trimming removed 0 bases at V and 0 bases at J, with 12 bases between. The CDR3 region is CASSLAPGLFSYEQYF. DNA for the CDR3: TGTGCCAGCAGCTTAGCCCCGGGACTTTTCTCCTACGAGCAGTACTTC.

This sequence joins TRBV7-2 and TRBJ1-2, with 7 bases lining up with TRBD1. V lost 5 bases, J lost 7 bases, and 7 bases stayed unmatched. CDR3 length: 13 amino acids. Germline V gives CDR1 SGHTA, CDR2 FQGNSA. The CDR3 spells CASSPTGVGGYTF. In DNA form, the CDR3 reads TGTGCCAGCAGCCCCACAGGGGTCGGTGGCTACACCTTC.